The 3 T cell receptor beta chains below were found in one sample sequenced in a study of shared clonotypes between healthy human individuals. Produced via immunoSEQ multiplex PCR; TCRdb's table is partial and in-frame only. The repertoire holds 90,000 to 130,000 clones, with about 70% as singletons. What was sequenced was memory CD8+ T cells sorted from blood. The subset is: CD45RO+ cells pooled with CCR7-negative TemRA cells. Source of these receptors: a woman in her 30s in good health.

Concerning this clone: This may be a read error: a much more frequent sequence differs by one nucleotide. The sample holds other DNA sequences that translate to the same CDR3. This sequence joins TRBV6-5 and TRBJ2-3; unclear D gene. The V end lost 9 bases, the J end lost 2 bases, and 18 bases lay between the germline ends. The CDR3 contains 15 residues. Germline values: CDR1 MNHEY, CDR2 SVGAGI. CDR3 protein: CASAPRIRFTDTQYF. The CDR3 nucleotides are TGTGCCAGTGCCCCTAGAATCAGGTTCACAGATACGCAGTATTTT.

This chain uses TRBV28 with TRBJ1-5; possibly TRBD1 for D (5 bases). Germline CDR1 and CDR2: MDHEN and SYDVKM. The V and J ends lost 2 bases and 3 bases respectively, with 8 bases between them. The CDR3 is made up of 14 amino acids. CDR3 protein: CASSLIGTNQPQHF. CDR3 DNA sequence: TGTGCCAGCAGTTTAATAGGGACCAATCAGCCCCAGCATTTT.

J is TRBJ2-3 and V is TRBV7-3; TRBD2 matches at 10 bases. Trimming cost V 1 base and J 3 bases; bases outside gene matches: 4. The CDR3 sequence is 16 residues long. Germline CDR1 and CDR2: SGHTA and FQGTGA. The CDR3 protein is CASSLIPSGSTDTQYF. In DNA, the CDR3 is TGTGCCAGCAGCTTAATCCCTAGCGGGAGTACAGATACGCAGTATTTT.